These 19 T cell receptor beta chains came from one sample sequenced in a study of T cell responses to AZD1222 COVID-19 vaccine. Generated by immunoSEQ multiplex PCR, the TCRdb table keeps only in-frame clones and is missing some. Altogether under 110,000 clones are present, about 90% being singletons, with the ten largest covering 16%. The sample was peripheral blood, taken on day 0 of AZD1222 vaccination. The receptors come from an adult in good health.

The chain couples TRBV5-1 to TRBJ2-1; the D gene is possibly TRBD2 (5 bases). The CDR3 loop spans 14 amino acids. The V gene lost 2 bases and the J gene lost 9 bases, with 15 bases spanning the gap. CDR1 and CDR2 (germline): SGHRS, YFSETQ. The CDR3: CASSLAMARGEQFF. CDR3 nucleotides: TGCGCCAGCAGCTTAGCGATGGCTCGGGGTGAGCAGTTCTTC.

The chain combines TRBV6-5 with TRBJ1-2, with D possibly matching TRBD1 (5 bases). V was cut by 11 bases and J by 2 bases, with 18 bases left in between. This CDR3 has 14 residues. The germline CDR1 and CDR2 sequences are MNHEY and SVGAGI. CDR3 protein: CASKIRAANYGYTF. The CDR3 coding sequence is TGTGCCTCAAAAATCAGGGCTGCAAACTATGGCTACACCTTC.

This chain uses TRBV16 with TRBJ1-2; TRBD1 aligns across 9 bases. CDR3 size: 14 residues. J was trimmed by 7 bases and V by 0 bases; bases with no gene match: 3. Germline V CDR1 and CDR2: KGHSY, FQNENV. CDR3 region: CASSQSTGGSGYTF. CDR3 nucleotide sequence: TGTGCCAGCAGCCAATCTACAGGGGGCAGTGGCTACACCTTC.

The CDR3 coding sequence is TGTGCCGCCAGGCGGGACAAGTCTCCCGAGCAGTACTTC. Translating it yields CAARRDKSPEQYF. V is TRBV10-3 and J is TRBJ2-7; the D call may be TRBD1 or TRBD2 (6 bases each). Per germline, CDR1 ENHRY and CDR2 SYGVKD. V was cut by 11 bases and J by 6 bases, with 20 bases left in between. This CDR3 region has 13 residues.

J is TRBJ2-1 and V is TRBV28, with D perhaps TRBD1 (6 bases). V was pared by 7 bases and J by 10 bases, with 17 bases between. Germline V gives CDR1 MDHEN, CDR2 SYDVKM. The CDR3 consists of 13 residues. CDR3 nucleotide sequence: TGTGCCAGCACCCCGATGAGGGGGTCGGAGCAGTTCTTC. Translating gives CASTPMRGSEQFF.

CDR3: CASSLSQGRDSPLHF. The CDR3 DNA is TGTGCCAGCAGTTTATCACAGGGGAGGGATTCACCCCTCCACTTT. V usage is TRBV27 and J usage is TRBJ1-6; 7 nucleotides match TRBD1. The CDR3 runs to 15 residues. With 0 bases clipped from V and 8 bases from J, the junction kept 4 bases outside the gene matches. CDR1 and CDR2 from the germline V gene are MNHEY and SMNVEV (reference sequence).

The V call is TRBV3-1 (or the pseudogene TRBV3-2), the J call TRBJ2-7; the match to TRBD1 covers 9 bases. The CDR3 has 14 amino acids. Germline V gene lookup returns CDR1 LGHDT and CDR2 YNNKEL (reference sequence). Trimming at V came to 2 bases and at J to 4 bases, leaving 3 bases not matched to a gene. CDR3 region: CASSQSDRGYEQYF. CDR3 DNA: TGTGCCAGCAGCCAATCGGACAGGGGATACGAGCAGTACTTC.

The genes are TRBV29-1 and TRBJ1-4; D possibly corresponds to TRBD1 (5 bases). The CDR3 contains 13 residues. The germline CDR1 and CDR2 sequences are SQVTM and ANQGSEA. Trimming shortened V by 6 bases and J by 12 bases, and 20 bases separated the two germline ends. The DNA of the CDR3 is TGCAGCGTCCGGGACTCTACCCCGGAACAACTGTTTTTT. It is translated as CSVRDSTPEQLFF.

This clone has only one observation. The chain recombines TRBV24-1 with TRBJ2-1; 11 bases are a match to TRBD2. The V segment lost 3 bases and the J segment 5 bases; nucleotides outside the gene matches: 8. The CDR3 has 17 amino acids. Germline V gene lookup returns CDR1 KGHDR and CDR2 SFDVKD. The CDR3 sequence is CATSDPLGTSGDNEQFF. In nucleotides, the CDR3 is TGTGCCACCAGTGATCCCCTCGGGACTAGCGGAGACAATGAGCAGTTCTTC.

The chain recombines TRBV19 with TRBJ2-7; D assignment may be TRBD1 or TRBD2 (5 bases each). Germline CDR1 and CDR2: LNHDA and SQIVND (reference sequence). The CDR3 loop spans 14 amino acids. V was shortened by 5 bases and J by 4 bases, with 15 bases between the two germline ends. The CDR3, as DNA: TGTGCCAGTAGTGGCCGGGACGGACATTACGAGCAGTACTTC. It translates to CASSGRDGHYEQYF.

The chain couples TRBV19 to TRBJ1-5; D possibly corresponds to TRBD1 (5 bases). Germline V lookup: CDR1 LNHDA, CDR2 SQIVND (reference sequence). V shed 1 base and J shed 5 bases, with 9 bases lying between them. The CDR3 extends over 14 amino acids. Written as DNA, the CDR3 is TGTGCCAGTAGTATAGCGACAGACTATCAGCCCCAGCATTTT. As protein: CASSIATDYQPQHF.

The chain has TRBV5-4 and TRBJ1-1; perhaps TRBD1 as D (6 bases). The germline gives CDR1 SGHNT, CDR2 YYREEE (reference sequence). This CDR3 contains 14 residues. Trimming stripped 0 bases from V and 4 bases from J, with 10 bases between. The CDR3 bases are TGTGCCAGCAGCTTGGGCAGGGGAAGCACTGAAGCTTTCTTT. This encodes CASSLGRGSTEAFF.

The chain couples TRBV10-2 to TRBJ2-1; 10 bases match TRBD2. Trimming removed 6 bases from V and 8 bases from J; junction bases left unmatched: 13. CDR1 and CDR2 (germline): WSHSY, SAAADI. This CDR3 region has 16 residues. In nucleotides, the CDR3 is TGCGCCAGCAGCGAAATCGCTAGCGGGAGACTGGATGAGCAGTTCTTC. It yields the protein CASSEIASGRLDEQFF.

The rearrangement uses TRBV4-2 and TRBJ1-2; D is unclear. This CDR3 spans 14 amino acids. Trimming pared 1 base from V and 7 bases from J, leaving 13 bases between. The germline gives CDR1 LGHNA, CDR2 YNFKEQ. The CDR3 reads CASSQGPGFIGYTF. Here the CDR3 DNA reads TGTGCCAGCAGCCAAGGGCCGGGATTCATTGGCTACACCTTC.

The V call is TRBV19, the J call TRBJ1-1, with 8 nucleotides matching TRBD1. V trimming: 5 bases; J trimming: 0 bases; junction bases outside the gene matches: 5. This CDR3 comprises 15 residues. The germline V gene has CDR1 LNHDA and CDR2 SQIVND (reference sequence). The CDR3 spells CASSLNRGMNTEAFF. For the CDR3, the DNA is TGTGCCAGTAGTCTCAACAGGGGGATGAACACTGAAGCTTTCTTT.

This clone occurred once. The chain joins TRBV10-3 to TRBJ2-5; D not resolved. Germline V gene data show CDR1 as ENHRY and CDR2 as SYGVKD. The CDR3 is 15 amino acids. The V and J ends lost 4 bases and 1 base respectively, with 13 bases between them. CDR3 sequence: CAISVGQSGQETQYF. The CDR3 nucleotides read TGTGCCATCAGTGTAGGGCAGTCGGGCCAAGAGACCCAGTACTTC.

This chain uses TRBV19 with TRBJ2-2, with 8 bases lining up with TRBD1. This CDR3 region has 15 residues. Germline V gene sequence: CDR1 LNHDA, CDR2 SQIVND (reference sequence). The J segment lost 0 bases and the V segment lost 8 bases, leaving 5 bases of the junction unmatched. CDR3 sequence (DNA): TGTGCCAGTCGGCAGGGGGCGGCGAACACCGGGGAGCTGTTTTTT. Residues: CASRQGAANTGELFF.

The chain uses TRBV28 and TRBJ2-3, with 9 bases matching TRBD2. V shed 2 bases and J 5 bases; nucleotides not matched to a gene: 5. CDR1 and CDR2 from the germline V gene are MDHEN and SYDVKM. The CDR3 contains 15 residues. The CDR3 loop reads CASSLAGGPGDTQYF. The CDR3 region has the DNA TGTGCCAGCAGTTTAGCGGGAGGGCCGGGAGATACGCAGTATTTT.

CDR3 sequence reads: CASSFTAANYGYTF. The CDR3 bases are TGTGCCAGCAGTTTTACAGCAGCTAACTATGGCTACACCTTC. The rearrangement joins TRBV6-5 to TRBJ1-2; D not resolved. The CDR3 contains 14 residues. V was clipped by 4 bases and J by 0 bases, with 9 bases between them. Germline V gene lookup returns CDR1 MNHEY and CDR2 SVGAGI.